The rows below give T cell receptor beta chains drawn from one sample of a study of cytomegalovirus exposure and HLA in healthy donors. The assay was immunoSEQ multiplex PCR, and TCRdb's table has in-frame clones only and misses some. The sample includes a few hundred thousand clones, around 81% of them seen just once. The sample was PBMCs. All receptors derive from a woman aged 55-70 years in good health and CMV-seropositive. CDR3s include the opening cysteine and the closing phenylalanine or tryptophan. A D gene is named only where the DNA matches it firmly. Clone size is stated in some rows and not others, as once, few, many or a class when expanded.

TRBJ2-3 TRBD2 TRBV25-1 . TGTGCCAGCAGTAACCCGGGAGGGGGGACAGATACGCAGTATTTT CASSNPGGGTDTQYF
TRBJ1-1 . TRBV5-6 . TGTGCCAGCAGCTTGTACGGGGGGGTGGAGACTGAAGCTTTCTTT CASSLYGGVETEAFF
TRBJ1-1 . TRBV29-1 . TGCAGCGTTGTGGTGGGGGCCATGAACACTGAAGCTTTCTTT CSVVVGAMNTEAFF
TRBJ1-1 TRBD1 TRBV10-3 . TGTGCCATCAACCCGACAGGGACGATGAACACTGAAGCTTTCTTT CAINPTGTMNTEAFF
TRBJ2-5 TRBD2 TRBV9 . TGTGCCAGCAGCGTAGACGGGGGAGGGGCAGAGACCCAGTACTTC CASSVDGGGAETQYF
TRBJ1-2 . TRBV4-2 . TGTGCCAGCAGCCAAGATGAGACTTATGGAGGTGGCTACACCTTC CASSQDETYGGGYTF
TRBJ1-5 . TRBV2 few TGTGCCAGCAGTGGGACAGTGGTTCCCCATCAGCCCCAGCATTTT CASSGTVVPHQPQHF
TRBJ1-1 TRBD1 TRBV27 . TGTGCCAGCAGGTCAGGGGGGCTTATGAACACTGAAGCTTTCTTT CASRSGGLMNTEAFF
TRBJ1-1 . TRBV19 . TGTGCCAGTAGTATGAGACCCGGGGAAGCTTTCTTT CASSMRPGEAFF
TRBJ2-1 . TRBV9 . TGTGCCAGCAGCGTAGCTCAGTACAATGAGCAGTTCTTC CASSVAQYNEQFF
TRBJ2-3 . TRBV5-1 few TGCGCCAGCAGCCCCGGGACTGCTAGCACAGATACGCAGTATTTT CASSPGTASTDTQYF
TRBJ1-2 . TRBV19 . TGTGCCAGTAGTATTGAGAGAAGTAACTATGGCTACACCTTC CASSIERSNYGYTF
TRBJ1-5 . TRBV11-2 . TGTGCCAGCAGCTTAGCGGGGGGCAGCAATCAGCCCCAGCATTTT CASSLAGGSNQPQHF
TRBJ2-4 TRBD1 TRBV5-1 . TGCGCCAGCAGCCCACAGGGGGTCGTAAACATTCAGTACTTC CASSPQGVVNIQYF
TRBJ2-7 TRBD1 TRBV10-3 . TGTGCCACCCGCGGACAGGGGAGGGACGAGCAGTACTTC CATRGQGRDEQYF
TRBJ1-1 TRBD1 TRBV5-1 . TGCGCCAGCTCGAGGACAGGGATGGGCACTGAAGCTTTCTTT CASSRTGMGTEAFF
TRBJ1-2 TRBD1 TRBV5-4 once TGTGCCAGCACCACGGGACAGGGGGCCAAAAACTATGGCTACACCTTC CASTTGQGAKNYGYTF
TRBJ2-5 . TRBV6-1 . TGTGCCAGCACTCCGGACTCGGCAGAGACCCAGTACTTC CASTPDSAETQYF
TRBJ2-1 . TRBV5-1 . TGCGCCAGCAGCCTAAACAGGGTCGAGCAGTTCTTC CASSLNRVEQFF
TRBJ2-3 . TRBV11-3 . TGTGCCAGCAGCTTGGGGGGGCGAAGCACAGATACGCAGTATTTT CASSLGGRSTDTQYF
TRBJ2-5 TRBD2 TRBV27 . TGTGCCAGCAGTTCCTTCCTAGCGGGAGGGGGGAAGACCCAGTACTTC CASSSFLAGGGKTQYF
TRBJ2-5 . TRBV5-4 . TGTGCCAGCAGGTTGGGACGAGGGTTTGGGGAGACCCAGTACTTC CASRLGRGFGETQYF
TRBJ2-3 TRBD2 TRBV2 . TGTGCCAGCAGAAGACTAGCGGTTACTAGCACAGATACGCAGTATTTT CASRRLAVTSTDTQYF
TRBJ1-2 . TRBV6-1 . TGTGCCAGCAGCCACGGACAGCCCTATGGCTACACCTTC CASSHGQPYGYTF
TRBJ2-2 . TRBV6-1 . TGTGCTAGCAGTGAATCAGTATCGGGTACCGGGGAGCTGTTTTTT CASSESVSGTGELFF
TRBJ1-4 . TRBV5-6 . TGTGCCAGCAGACGAAAAACAGGGGAAAAACTGTTTTTT CASRRKTGEKLFF
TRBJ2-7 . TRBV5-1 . TGCGCCAGCAGCTTGTCAGGCTACGAGCAGTACTTC CASSLSGYEQYF
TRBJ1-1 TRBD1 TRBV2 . TGTGCCAGCAGTCAGAACAGGGGGCAAAAGAACACTGAAGCTTTCTTT CASSQNRGQKNTEAFF
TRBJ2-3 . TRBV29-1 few TGCAGCGTTGAAGATTGGGGGGAAGGACAACCCCCAGATACGCAGTATTTT CSVEDWGEGQPPDTQYF
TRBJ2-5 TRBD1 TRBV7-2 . TGTGCCAGCAACAGGGGGGAGTATTATTCGGAGACCCAGTACTTC CASNRGEYYSETQYF
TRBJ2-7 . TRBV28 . TGTGCCAGCAGTTTCGGGCTAGCAGCCATTTACGAGCAGTACTTC CASSFGLAAIYEQYF
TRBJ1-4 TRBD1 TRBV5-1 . TGCGCCAGCACCCCCGGGACAGGGCGCGAAAAACTGTTTTTT CASTPGTGREKLFF
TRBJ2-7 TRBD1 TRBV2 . TGTGCCAGCAAACCGGGACAGCACTCCTACGAGCAGTACTTC CASKPGQHSYEQYF
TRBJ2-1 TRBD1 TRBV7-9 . TGTGCCAGCAGCCCAGCGACAGGGAAGGGGTTAAATGAGCAGTTCTTC CASSPATGKGLNEQFF
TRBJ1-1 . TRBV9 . TGTGCCAGCAGCGTAGAGGCGGGGACTGAAGCTTTCTTT CASSVEAGTEAFF
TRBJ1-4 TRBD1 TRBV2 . TGTGCCAGCAGCGAGGGACAGGGAAGGAATGAAAAACTGTTTTTT CASSEGQGRNEKLFF
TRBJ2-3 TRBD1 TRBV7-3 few TGTGCCAGCAGCCCGACAGGGGGCACGGGAGGGAGAGGAGATACGCAGTATTTT CASSPTGGTGGRGDTQYF
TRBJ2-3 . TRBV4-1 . TGCGCCAGCAGCCTCGGACAGACTAGCACAGATACGCAGTATTTT CASSLGQTSTDTQYF
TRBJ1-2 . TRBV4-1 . TGCGCCAGCAGCCGCTGGGGCTCCTATGGCTACACCTTC CASSRWGSYGYTF
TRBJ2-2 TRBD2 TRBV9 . TGTGCCAGCAGCGTTACTAGCGGGAGAGGGGAGCTGTTTTTT CASSVTSGRGELFF
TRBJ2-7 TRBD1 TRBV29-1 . TGCAGCGTTTCCGGGACAGGGGATTACGAGCAGTACTTC CSVSGTGDYEQYF
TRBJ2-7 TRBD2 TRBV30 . TGTGCCTGGAGTGTAGGCGGGAGCGTCAACGAGCAGTACTTC CAWSVGGSVNEQYF
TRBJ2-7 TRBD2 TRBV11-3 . TGTGCCAGCAGCCCTAGCGGGAGCTACGAGCAGTACTTC CASSPSGSYEQYF
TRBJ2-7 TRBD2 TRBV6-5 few TGTGCCGCGGGGAGCGGGAGGGCACACTACGAGCAGTACTTC CAAGSGRAHYEQYF
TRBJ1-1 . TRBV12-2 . TGTGCAAGTCGCTTAGTCGACACTTCGAACACTGAAGCTTTCTTT CASRLVDTSNTEAFF
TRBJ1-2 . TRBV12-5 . TGTGCTAGTGGTTTTCCCTCCGTCCATCAGGGCTACACCTTC CASGFPSVHQGYTF
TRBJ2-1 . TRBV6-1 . TGTGCCAGCAGTGTAGTTGGGAAGGGGGATGAGCAGTTCTTC CASSVVGKGDEQFF
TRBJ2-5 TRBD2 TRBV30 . TGTGCCTGGAGTGCAGCGGGAGGGGGAGAGACCCAGTACTTC CAWSAAGGGETQYF
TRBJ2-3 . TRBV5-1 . TGCGCCAGCACCATTGGGGGGAGGAGCACAGATACGCAGTATTTT CASTIGGRSTDTQYF
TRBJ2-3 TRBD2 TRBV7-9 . TGTTCCAGCAGCTCGGCCGCTAGCGGGATGACAGATACGCAGTATTTT CSSSSAASGMTDTQYF